This T cell receptor (beta chain) was captured in a study of blood T cell repertoires in COVID-19. Study-wide context: Acute-phase and convalescent COVID-19 samples originated in the United States, Italy and Spain.

As handled by the study authors: Amplified reference gene primers provided the basis for estimating nucleated cell counts. Generated by immunoSEQ multiplex PCR, the TCRdb table keeps only in-frame clones and is missing some. From that table come the V and J calls and clone size; the DNA was used to work out D and trimming. The data contain some 130,000 clones, around three quarters of them singletons. Germline CDR1 reads GTSNPN; CDR2 reads SVGIG (reference sequence). Unmatched junction bases numbered 4, after V lost 3 bases and J lost 7 bases. This CDR3 is 14 amino acids long. The sequence came from a human donor in a cohort sampled during active COVID-19. The sequenced sample consisted of peripheral blood. The V call is TRBV30, the J call TRBJ1-4; 11 bases are shared with TRBD1. CDR3 amino acids: CAWSPDRGPEKLFF. The CDR3 nucleotides read TGTGCCTGGAGCCCGGACAGGGGGCCTGAAAAACTGTTTTTT. The full variable domain, in which reference TRBV30 and TRBJ1-4 provide the parts outside the CDR3, is SQTIHQWPATLVQPVGSPLSLECTVEGTSNPNLYWYRQAAGRGLQLLFYSVGIGQISSEVPQNLSASRPQDRQFILSSKKLLLSDSGFYLCAWSPDRGPEKLFFGSGTQLSVL.